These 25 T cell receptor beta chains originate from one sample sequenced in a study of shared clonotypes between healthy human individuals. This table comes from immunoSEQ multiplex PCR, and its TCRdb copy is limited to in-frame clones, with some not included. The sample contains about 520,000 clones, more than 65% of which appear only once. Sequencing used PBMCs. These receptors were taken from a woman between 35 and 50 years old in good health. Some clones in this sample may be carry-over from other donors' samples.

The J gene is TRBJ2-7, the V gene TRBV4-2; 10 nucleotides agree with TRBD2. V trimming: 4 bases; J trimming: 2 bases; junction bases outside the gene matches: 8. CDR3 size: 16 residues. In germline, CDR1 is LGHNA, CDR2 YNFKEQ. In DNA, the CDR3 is TGTGCCAGCAGCCCGGCGGCTAGCGGGAGTGCCTACGAGCAGTACTTC. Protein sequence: CASSPAASGSAYEQYF.

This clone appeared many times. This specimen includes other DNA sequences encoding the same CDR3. The CDR3 DNA reads as TGTGCCAGCAGTTTGCCGCGGGAGTTGGGAAACGAGCAGTACTTC. Its translation: CASSLPRELGNEQYF. V and J are TRBV28 and TRBJ2-7; the match to TRBD2 covers 7 bases. This CDR3 has 15 residues. The germline CDR1 and CDR2 sequences are MDHEN and SYDVKM. With V trimmed by 3 bases and J by 5 bases, 10 bases remained unmatched. Together with reference TRBV28 and TRBJ2-7, the CDR3 gives the full variable domain: DVKVTQSSRYLVKRTGEKVFLECVQDMDHENMFWYRQDPGLGLRLIYFSYDVKMKEKGDIPEGYSVSREKKERFSLILESASTNQTSMYLCASSLPRELGNEQYFGPGTRLTVT.

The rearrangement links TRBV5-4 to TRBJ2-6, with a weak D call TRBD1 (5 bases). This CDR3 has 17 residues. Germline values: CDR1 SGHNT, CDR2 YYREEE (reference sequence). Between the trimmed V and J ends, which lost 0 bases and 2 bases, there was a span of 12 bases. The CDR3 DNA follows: TGTGCCAGCAGCTTGGGGACCAGGGCCCCTGGGGCCAACGTCCTGACTTTC. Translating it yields CASSLGTRAPGANVLTF.

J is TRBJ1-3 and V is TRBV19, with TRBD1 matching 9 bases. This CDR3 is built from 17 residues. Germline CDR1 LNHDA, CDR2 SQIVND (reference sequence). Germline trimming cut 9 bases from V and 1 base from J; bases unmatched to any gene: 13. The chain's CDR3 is CARPPQQGARSGNTIYF. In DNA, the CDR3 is TGTGCCAGACCCCCCCAACAGGGGGCAAGGTCTGGAAACACCATATATTTT.

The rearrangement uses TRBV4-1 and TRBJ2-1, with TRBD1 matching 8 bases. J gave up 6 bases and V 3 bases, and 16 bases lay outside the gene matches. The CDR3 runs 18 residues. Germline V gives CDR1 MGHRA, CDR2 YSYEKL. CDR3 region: CASSHYLPRTGNINEQFF. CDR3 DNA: TGCGCCAGCAGCCATTATCTTCCAAGGACAGGGAATATCAATGAGCAGTTCTTC.

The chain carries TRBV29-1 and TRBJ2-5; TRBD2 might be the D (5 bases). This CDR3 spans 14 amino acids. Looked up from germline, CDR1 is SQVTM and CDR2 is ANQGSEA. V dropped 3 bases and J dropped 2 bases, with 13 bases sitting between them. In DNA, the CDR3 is TGCAGCGTTGAGTCGGTTAGCGCTCAAGAGACCCAGTACTTC. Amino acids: CSVESVSAQETQYF.

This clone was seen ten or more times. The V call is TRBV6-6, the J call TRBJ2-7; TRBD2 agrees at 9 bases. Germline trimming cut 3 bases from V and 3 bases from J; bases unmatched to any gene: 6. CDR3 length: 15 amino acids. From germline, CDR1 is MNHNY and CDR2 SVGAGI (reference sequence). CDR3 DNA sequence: TGTGCCAGCAGTTATTCGCCTAGCGGGAACTACGAGCAGTACTTC. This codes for CASSYSPSGNYEQYF.

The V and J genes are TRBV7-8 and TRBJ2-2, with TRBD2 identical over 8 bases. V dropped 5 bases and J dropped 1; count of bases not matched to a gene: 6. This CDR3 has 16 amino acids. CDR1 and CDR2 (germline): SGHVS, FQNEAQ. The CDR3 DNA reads TGTGCCAGCAGCGCCATAGCGGGACGGAACACCGGGGAGCTGTTTTTT. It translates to CASSAIAGRNTGELFF.

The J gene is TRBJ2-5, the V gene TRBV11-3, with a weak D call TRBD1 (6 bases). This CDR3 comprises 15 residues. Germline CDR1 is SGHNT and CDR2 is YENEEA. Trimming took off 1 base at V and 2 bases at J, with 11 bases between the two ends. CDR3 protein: CASSLGGQRQETQYF. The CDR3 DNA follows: TGTGCCAGCAGCTTAGGAGGACAGCGTCAAGAGACCCAGTACTTC.

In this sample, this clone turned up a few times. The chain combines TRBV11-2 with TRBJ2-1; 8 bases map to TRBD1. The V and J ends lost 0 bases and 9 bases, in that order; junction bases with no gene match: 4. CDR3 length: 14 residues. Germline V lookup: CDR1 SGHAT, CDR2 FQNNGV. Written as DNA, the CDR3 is TGTGCCAGCAGCTTAGAGAGGACAGGGACTGAGCAGTTCTTC. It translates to CASSLERTGTEQFF.

CDR3: CASSLGTGGAHYGYTF. CDR3 nucleotides: TGCGCCAGCAGCCTGGGGACAGGGGGCGCCCACTATGGCTACACCTTC. The chain links TRBV5-1 to TRBJ1-2; TRBD1 matches 12 bases. CDR3 length: 16 amino acids. V trimming: 4 bases; J trimming: 3 bases; junction bases outside the gene matches: 7. Germline V lookup: CDR1 SGHRS, CDR2 YFSETQ.

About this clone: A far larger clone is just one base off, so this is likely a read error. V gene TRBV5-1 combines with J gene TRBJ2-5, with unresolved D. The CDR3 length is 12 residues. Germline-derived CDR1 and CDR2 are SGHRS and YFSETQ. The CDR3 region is CASSWPQGTQYF. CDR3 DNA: TGCGCCAGCAGCTGGCCTCAAGGGACCCAGTACTTC.

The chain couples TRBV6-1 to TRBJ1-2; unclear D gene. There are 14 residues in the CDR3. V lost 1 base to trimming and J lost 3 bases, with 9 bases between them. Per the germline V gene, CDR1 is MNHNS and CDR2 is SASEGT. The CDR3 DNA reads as TGTGCCAGCAGTGAAGGGGGAGGCCACTATGGCTACACCTTC. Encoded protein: CASSEGGGHYGYTF.

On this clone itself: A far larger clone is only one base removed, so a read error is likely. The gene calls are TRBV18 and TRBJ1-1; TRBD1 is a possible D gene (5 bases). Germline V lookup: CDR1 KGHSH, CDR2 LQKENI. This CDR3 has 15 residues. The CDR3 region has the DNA TGTGCCAGCTCACCACGCGGGGACGGCTACACTGAAACTTTCTTT. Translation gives CASSPRGDGYTETFF.

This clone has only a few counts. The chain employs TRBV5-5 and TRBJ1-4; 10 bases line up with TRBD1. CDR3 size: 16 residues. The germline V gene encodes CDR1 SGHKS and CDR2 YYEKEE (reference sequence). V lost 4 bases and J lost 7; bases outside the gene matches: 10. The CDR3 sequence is CASSGGTGVGGEKLFF. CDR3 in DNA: TGTGCCAGCAGCGGCGGGACAGGGGTAGGAGGTGAAAAACTGTTTTTT. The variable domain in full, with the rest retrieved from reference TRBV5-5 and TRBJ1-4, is DAGVTQSPTHLIKTRGQQVTLRCSPISGHKSVSWYQQVLGQGPQFIFQYYEKEERGRGNFPDRFSARQFPNYSSELNVNALLLGDSALYLCASSGGTGVGGEKLFFGSGTQLSVL.

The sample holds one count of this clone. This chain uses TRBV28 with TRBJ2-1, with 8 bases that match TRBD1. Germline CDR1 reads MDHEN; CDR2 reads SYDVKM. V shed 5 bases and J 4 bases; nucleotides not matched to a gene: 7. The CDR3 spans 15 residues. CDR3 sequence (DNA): TGTGCCAGCAGTCCGCCGGGACAGGTTTACAATGAGCAGTTCTTC. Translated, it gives CASSPPGQVYNEQFF.

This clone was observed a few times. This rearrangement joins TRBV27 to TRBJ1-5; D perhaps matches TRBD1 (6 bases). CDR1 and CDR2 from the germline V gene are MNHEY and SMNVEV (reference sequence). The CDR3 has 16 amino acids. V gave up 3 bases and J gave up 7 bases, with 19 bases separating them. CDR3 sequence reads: CASSFSWGGSGQPQHF. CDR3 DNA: TGTGCCAGCAGTTTCTCGTGGGGGGGCTCAGGGCAGCCCCAGCATTTT.

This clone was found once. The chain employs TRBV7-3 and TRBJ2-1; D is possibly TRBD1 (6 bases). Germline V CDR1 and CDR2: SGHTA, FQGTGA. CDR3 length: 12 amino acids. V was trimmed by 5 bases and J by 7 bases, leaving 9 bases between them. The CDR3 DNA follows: TGTGCCAGCAGCCCGCAGGGGAATGAGCAGTTCTTC. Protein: CASSPQGNEQFF.

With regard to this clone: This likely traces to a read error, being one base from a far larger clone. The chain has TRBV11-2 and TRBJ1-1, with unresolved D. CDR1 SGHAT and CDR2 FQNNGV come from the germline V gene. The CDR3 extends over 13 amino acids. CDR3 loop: CTSSQRENTEAFF. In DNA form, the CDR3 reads TGTACCAGCAGTCAAAGGGAGAACACTGAAGCTTTCTTT.

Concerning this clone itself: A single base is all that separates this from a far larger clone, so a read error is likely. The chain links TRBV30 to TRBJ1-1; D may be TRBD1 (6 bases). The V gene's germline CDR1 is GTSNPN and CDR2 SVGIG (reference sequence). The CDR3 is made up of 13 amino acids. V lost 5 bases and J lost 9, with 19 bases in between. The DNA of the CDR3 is TGTGCCTGGTCCCGGACAGCTGGGACTAAAGCTTTCTTT. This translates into CAWSRTAGTKAFF.

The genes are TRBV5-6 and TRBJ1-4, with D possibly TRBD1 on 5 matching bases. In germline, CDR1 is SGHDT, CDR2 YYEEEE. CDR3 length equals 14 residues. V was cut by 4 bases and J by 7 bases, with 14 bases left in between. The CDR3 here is CASSPGQTGEKLFF. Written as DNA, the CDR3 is TGTGCCAGCAGCCCGGGGCAGACGGGTGAAAAACTGTTTTTT.

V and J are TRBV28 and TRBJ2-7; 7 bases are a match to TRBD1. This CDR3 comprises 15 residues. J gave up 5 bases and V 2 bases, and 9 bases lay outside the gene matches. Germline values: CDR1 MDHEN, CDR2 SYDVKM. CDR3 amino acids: CASSLNPGGIHEQYF. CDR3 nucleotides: TGTGCCAGCAGTTTAAACCCAGGGGGTATCCACGAGCAGTACTTC. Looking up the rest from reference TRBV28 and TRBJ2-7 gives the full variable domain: DVKVTQSSRYLVKRTGEKVFLECVQDMDHENMFWYRQDPGLGLRLIYFSYDVKMKEKGDIPEGYSVSREKKERFSLILESASTNQTSMYLCASSLNPGGIHEQYFGPGTRLTVT.

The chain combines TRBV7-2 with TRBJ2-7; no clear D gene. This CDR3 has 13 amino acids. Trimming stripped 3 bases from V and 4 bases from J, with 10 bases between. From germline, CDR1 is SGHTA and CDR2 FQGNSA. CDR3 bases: TGTGCCAGCAGCTTGACAAATCTTTACGAGCAGTACTTC. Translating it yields CASSLTNLYEQYF.

As DNA, the CDR3 is TGTGCCAGCAGCTCCGACACGGGAGGGCCAGGATCCGGGGAGCTGTTTTTT. It yields the protein CASSSDTGGPGSGELFF. This sequence joins TRBV5-4 and TRBJ2-2, with 8 bases aligning to TRBD2. With 3 bases clipped from V and 6 bases from J, the junction kept 13 bases outside the gene matches. The CDR3 runs 17 residues. CDR1 and CDR2 (germline): SGHNT, YYREEE (reference sequence).

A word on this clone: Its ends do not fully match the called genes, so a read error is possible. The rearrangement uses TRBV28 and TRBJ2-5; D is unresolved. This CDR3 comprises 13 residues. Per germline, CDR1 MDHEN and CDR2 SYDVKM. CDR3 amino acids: CASRLSGQETQYF. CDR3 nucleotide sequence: TGTGCCAGCAGGTTATCAGGCCAAGAGACCCAGTACTTC. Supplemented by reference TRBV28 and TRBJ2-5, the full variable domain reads DVKVTQSSRYLVKRTGEKVFLECVQDMDHENMFWYRQDPGLGLRLIYFSYDVKMKEKGDIPEGYSVSREKKERFSLILESASTNQTSMYLCASRLSGQETQYFGPGTRLLVL.